The clone carrying this T cell receptor (beta chain) appeared a few times. The target antigen is unknown. V was pared by 4 bases and J by 7 bases, with 14 bases between. This CDR3 is 13 amino acids long. Germline CDR1 and CDR2: SGDLS and YYNGEE. The record originates from a study of beta chain features in type 1 diabetes. TCRB transcripts that were expressed got sequenced, as all of the isolated RNA had been reverse transcribed. Sequencing used immunoSEQ multiplex PCR; TCRdb keeps in-frame clones, though not all of them. This table holds roughly 610,000 clones, 15% found once. Study-wide findings and caveats: Among type 1 diabetes patients, VDJ junctions had fewer insertions and more deletions.

Material: naive CD4+ T cells from blood. The receptor was derived from a man aged 18 to 35 in good health. This chain links TRBV9 with TRBJ1-2; D unresolved. This chain's CDR3 is CASSPGKVGGYTF. CDR3 bases: TGTGCCAGCAGCCCGGGGAAAGTTGGTGGCTACACCTTC.